The 29 T cell receptor beta chains below come from one sample, sequenced in a study of blood T cells in healthy people across ages. For the second PCR, which ran for about 6 to 11 cycles, a sample-barcoded 5' primer and a J-beta primer mix were used. MiXCR, run by TCRdb on the 5' RACE reads, gives a single entry per CDR3 protein. The table records some 1.4 million distinct CDR3 sequences, 40% to 50% of them present only once. What was sequenced was blood. These receptor sequences come from a woman under 30 in good health.

In DNA, the CDR3 is TGCAGTGCTAGCGAACCAACAGGGACCACTTACAATGAGCAGTTCTTC. This codes for CSASEPTGTTYNEQFF. The rearrangement joins TRBV20-1 to TRBJ2-1; weak D call: TRBD1 (6 bases). The CDR3 length is 16 residues. The ends were cut back, 3 bases at V and 4 bases at J, with 19 bases in the middle. Germline CDR1 is DFQATT and CDR2 is SNEGSKA (reference sequence).

This clonotype has a single count. This sequence joins TRBV30 and TRBJ1-5; D gene uncertain. The CDR3 is 15 residues long. The V gene lost 1 base and the J gene lost 2 bases, with 12 bases spanning the gap. CDR1 and CDR2 from the germline V gene are GTSNPN and SVGIG (reference sequence). CDR3 sequence: CAWSAPRTRNQPQHF. CDR3 in DNA: TGTGCCTGGAGTGCCCCAAGGACCCGCAATCAGCCCCAGCATTTT.

This clonotype was found a few times. As DNA, the CDR3 is TGTGCCATCGGCGGACTAGCGGGGGGGCAGGTAGATACGCAGTATTTT. Protein product: CAIGGLAGGQVDTQYF. The rearrangement links TRBV10-3 to TRBJ2-3, with TRBD2 matching 15 bases. The junction had 8 bases not matched to a gene; V was cut back by 8 bases and J by 5 bases. CDR1 ENHRY and CDR2 SYGVKD come from the germline V gene. This CDR3 comprises 16 residues.

This clonotype occurred a few times. The rearrangement joins TRBV6-1 to TRBJ2-3; possibly TRBD2 for D (6 bases). V lost 8 bases and J 2 bases, leaving 23 bases between the germline ends. Germline CDR1 is MNHNS and CDR2 is SASEGT. The CDR3 totals 17 residues. The DNA of the CDR3 is TGTGCCAGCCGGCCTATCGTGGGCGGGATGTCCACAGATACGCAGTATTTT. Protein: CASRPIVGGMSTDTQYF.

This clonotype was counted a few times. This chain joins TRBV19 and TRBJ1-2; D remains unclear. CDR3 length: 14 residues. V lost 5 bases, J lost 2 bases, and 12 bases lay in between. Germline lookup yields CDR1 LNHDA and CDR2 SQIVND (reference sequence). The CDR3 loop reads CASSATHPNYGYTF. DNA of the CDR3: TGTGCCAGTAGTGCAACCCATCCAAACTATGGCTACACCTTC. The full variable domain, its missing parts supplied by reference TRBV19 and TRBJ1-2, is DGGITQSPKYLFRKEGQNVTLSCEQNLNHDAMYWYRQDPGQGLRLIYYSQIVNDFQKGDIAEGYSVSREKKESFPLTVTSAQKNPTAFYLCASSATHPNYGYTFGSGTRLTVV.

Only a few counts were recorded for this clonotype. V gene TRBV4-2 combines with J gene TRBJ1-2; 9 bases map to TRBD1. Trimming took 4 bases from V and 0 from J; bases not matched to a gene: 12. Germline V gene lookup returns CDR1 LGHNA and CDR2 YNFKEQ. The CDR3 has 18 amino acids. Here the CDR3 DNA reads TGTGCCAGCAGCCTACCACTAACAGGGGGCACGACTAACTATGGCTACACCTTC. It is translated as CASSLPLTGGTTNYGYTF.

The chain uses TRBV10-3 and TRBJ2-5, with 9 positions matching TRBD2. The CDR3 contains 14 residues. V was clipped by 7 bases and J by 11 bases; unmatched bases: 14. Looked up from germline, CDR1 is ENHRY and CDR2 is SYGVKD. The CDR3 loop is CAINHSGSGNEQYF. CDR3 DNA sequence: TGTGCCATCAACCATAGCGGGAGCGGGAATGAGCAGTACTTC.

The chain carries TRBV27 and TRBJ2-7, with 9 bases aligning to TRBD1. V was clipped by 5 bases and J by 12 bases; unmatched bases: 17. The CDR3 is 15 amino acids. Germline loops: CDR1 MNHEY, CDR2 SMNVEV (reference sequence). The CDR3 sequence: CASSPEGQGPGGRYF. CDR3 DNA sequence: TGTGCCAGCAGTCCTGAAGGACAGGGGCCAGGGGGACGGTACTTC.

Concerning this clonotype itself: Sequence at one end of the junction differs from germline and may be a read error. The rearrangement uses TRBV7-6 and TRBJ1-1; a weak D match, TRBD1 (6 bases). The CDR3 sequence is 16 residues long. Germline CDR1 and CDR2: SGHVS and FNYEAQ. The CDR3 here is CACRQGFGGSDTEAFF. The CDR3 nucleotides read TGTGCCTGCAGGCAGGGGTTTGGGGGGTCGGACACTGAAGCTTTCTTT.

V and J are TRBV4-1 and TRBJ2-5, with a weak D call TRBD2 (5 bases). Germline V gives CDR1 MGHRA, CDR2 YSYEKL. Trimming cost V 0 bases and J 5 bases, with 13 bases left between them. CDR3 length: 15 residues. CDR3 coding DNA: TGCGCCAGCAGCCAAGATCGCGGGCACGGGGAGACCCAGTACTTC. Translated: CASSQDRGHGETQYF.

The chain has TRBV12-3 or TRBV12-4 and TRBJ1-2; 8 positions agree with TRBD1. The CDR3 spans 14 residues. Trimming cost V 4 bases and J 6 bases; bases outside gene matches: 7. The CDR3, as DNA: TGTGCCAGCAGTTCGGGACAGGCCCGGAATGGCTACACCTTC. Its translation is CASSSGQARNGYTF.

This clonotype was seen only a few times. The V call is TRBV11-2, the J call TRBJ2-7, with D uncertain. In germline, CDR1 is SGHAT, CDR2 FQNNGV. This CDR3 has 14 residues. Trimming stripped 4 bases from V and 0 bases from J, with 10 bases between. CDR3 sequence: CASSYLPNSYEQYF. The CDR3 coding sequence is TGTGCCAGCAGCTATCTTCCGAACTCCTACGAGCAGTACTTC.

As concerns this clonotype: Being one base from a much bigger clone, this may be a read error. CDR3 coding DNA: TGTGCCAGCAGCTTGATGACAGGGCGGAATGACTACACCTTC. This gives the protein CASSLMTGRNDYTF. The chain carries TRBV7-6 and TRBJ1-2; TRBD1 matches 7 bases. The length of the CDR3 is 14 residues. V was clipped by 3 bases and J by 10 bases; unmatched bases: 11. Germline lookup yields CDR1 SGHVS and CDR2 FNYEAQ. Supplemented by reference TRBV7-6 and TRBJ1-2, the full variable domain reads GAGVSQSPRYKVTKRGQDVALRCDPISGHVSLYWYRQALGQGPEFLTYFNYEAQQDKSGLPNDRFSAERPEGSISTLTIQRTEQRDSAMYRCASSLMTGRNDYTFGSGTRLTVV.

The chain has TRBV15 and TRBJ2-1; perhaps TRBD1 as D (5 bases). The germline V and J ends were trimmed by 0 bases and 5 bases, with 11 bases remaining between them. CDR3 length: 15 amino acids. Germline CDR1 is LNHNV and CDR2 is YYDKDF (reference sequence). Here the CDR3 reads CATSRDSAGNNEQFF. In nucleotides, the CDR3 is TGTGCCACCAGCAGAGATTCGGCAGGGAACAATGAGCAGTTCTTC.

With regard to this clonotype: One end of the junction does not line up with germline, which may come from a read error. This chain connects TRBV7-2 to TRBJ2-1, with D uncertain. CDR1 is SGHTA, CDR2 FQGNSA, per germline. The CDR3 sequence is 13 residues long. The CDR3 sequence is CASSSRTGNERFF. CDR3 bases: TGTGCCAGCAGCTCGAGGACGGGCAATGAGCGGTTCTTC.

The rearrangement joins TRBV7-2 to TRBJ2-5, with TRBD2 matching 8 bases. V was pared by 6 bases and J by 5 bases, with 11 bases of the junction left unmatched. This CDR3 has 15 amino acids. CDR1 and CDR2 (germline): SGHTA, FQGNSA. CDR3 sequence: CASRPSAPSGETQYF. CDR3 nucleotide sequence: TGTGCCAGCAGACCAAGTGCGCCTAGCGGGGAGACCCAGTACTTC.

The chain combines TRBV7-9 with TRBJ2-3, with D perhaps matching TRBD1 or TRBD2 (5 bases each). The ends were cut back, 5 bases at V and 6 bases at J, with 12 bases in the middle. The germline gives CDR1 SEHNR, CDR2 FQNEAQ (reference sequence). The CDR3 is made up of 13 amino acids. DNA of the CDR3: TGTGCCAGCAGCACAGACTGGGGGGATACGCAGTATTTT. This sequence encodes CASSTDWGDTQYF.

The rearrangement links TRBV10-3 to TRBJ2-7, with 7 bases matching TRBD2. The CDR3 is 13 amino acids. Per the germline V gene, CDR1 is ENHRY and CDR2 is SYGVKD. J lost 3 bases, V lost 6 bases, and 5 bases had no gene match. The CDR3 nucleotides read TGTGCCATCAGGACTGAGCGGGACTACGAGCAGTACTTC. Encoded protein: CAIRTERDYEQYF.

The gene calls are TRBV6-1 and TRBJ2-6; 9 bases align to TRBD1. V lost 3 bases, J lost 1 base, and 4 bases stayed unmatched. The CDR3 is 17 amino acids. CDR1 and CDR2 (germline): MNHNS, SASEGT. The CDR3 is CASSEGQGKSGANVLTF. The DNA for the CDR3 is TGTGCCAGCAGTGAGGGACAGGGAAAGTCTGGGGCCAACGTCCTGACTTTC.

J is TRBJ2-7 and V is TRBV5-1, with TRBD2 as a possible D gene (5 bases). The CDR3 spans 15 residues. Germline-derived CDR1 and CDR2 are SGHRS and YFSETQ. Trimming removed 2 bases at V and 3 bases at J, with 15 bases between. The CDR3 sequence is CASSFVGFEGYEQYF. The CDR3 region has the DNA TGCGCCAGCAGCTTTGTTGGGTTCGAGGGCTACGAGCAGTACTTC.

This chain connects TRBV2 to TRBJ1-1, with 7 positions matching TRBD1. The CDR3 is made up of 15 amino acids. Germline V gene sequence: CDR1 SNHLY, CDR2 FYNNEI. V lost 6 bases and J lost 4; bases outside the gene matches: 11. The CDR3 DNA follows: TGTGCCAGCAGACCCTCACAGGGGATGAGCACTGAAGCTTTCTTT. Amino acid sequence: CASRPSQGMSTEAFF.

V and J are TRBV5-1 and TRBJ2-1; D possibly uses TRBD1 or TRBD2 (6 bases each). CDR1 is SGHRS, CDR2 YFSETQ, per germline. Trimming stripped 1 base from V and 3 bases from J, with 17 bases between. The CDR3 spans 17 residues. CDR3 residues: CASSLRPPGGGYNEQFF. The DNA of the CDR3 is TGCGCCAGCAGCTTGCGACCGCCCGGAGGGGGCTACAATGAGCAGTTCTTC.

J is TRBJ2-1 and V is TRBV29-1, with TRBD1 as a possible D gene (7 bases). Trimming took off 6 bases at V and 4 bases at J, with 10 bases between the two ends. CDR1 SQVTM and CDR2 ANQGSEA come from the germline V gene. This CDR3 has 12 amino acids. The CDR3 reads CSVGGQYNEQFF. The CDR3 region has the DNA TGCAGCGTGGGGGGACAGTACAATGAGCAGTTCTTC.

This clonotype was recorded a few times. V usage is TRBV20-1 and J usage is TRBJ2-1; a weak D match, TRBD2 (6 bases). There are 14 residues in the CDR3. Germline V gene data show CDR1 as DFQATT and CDR2 as SNEGSKA (reference sequence). Trimming pared 3 bases from V and 8 bases from J, leaving 17 bases between. The CDR3 loop is CSASAGTESDEQFF. CDR3 in DNA: TGCAGTGCTAGTGCGGGGACCGAGAGTGATGAGCAGTTCTTC.

The rearrangement joins TRBV20-1 to TRBJ2-7, with a possible D match to TRBD2 (6 bases). The CDR3 has 16 amino acids. Germline loops: CDR1 DFQATT, CDR2 SNEGSKA (reference sequence). V shed 0 bases and J shed 1 base, with 16 bases lying between them. CDR3 sequence reads: CSAREGRTTHSYEQYF. DNA of the CDR3: TGCAGTGCTAGAGAGGGCCGGACTACCCATTCCTACGAGCAGTACTTC.

The chain uses TRBV3-1 and TRBJ2-7; D uncertain. Germline values: CDR1 LGHDT, CDR2 YNNKEL (reference sequence). Deletions cut 0 bases from V and 9 bases from J, with 12 bases between. CDR3 length: 13 amino acids. In DNA form, the CDR3 reads TGTGCCAGCAGCCAAGATGGGGTGGGTGTGCAGTACTTC. Residues: CASSQDGVGVQYF.

The V call is TRBV2, the J call TRBJ1-4, with D possibly being TRBD1 (5 bases). CDR1 and CDR2 from the germline V gene are SNHLY and FYNNEI. The ends were cut back, 8 bases at V and 11 bases at J, with 15 bases in the middle. The CDR3 is 12 amino acids. In nucleotides, the CDR3 is TGTGCCAGCGAACAGGTGCAATCGAAACTGTTTTTT. Residues: CASEQVQSKLFF.

The table lists this clonotype with a count of one. The rearrangement uses TRBV29-1 and TRBJ2-5, with D unresolved. The DNA end lines up better with TRBJ2-1; the J call may be wrong. CDR1 and CDR2 from the germline V gene are SQVTM and ANQGSEA. CDR3 length equals 13 residues. The CDR3 spells CSVAPLLQETQFF. For the CDR3, the DNA is TGCAGCGTTGCGCCCTTGCTCCAAGAGACCCAGTTCTTC.

This clonotype was observed a few times. CDR3 sequence: CASRQGWNPSYEQYF. The CDR3 nucleotides are TGTGCCAGCAGACAGGGTTGGAATCCGTCCTACGAGCAGTACTTC. The chain links TRBV27 to TRBJ2-7; tentative D call: TRBD1 (6 bases). This CDR3 spans 15 amino acids. The germline V gene encodes CDR1 MNHEY and CDR2 SMNVEV (reference sequence). V dropped 6 bases and J dropped 1 base, with 16 bases sitting between them.